Included here is one TCR beta chain sequence, with context. Its antigen is unknown. Unmatched junction bases numbered 8, after V lost 3 bases and J lost 5 bases. Looked up from germline, CDR1 is SQVTM and CDR2 is ANQGSEA. This CDR3 has 14 amino acids. The data derive from a study of vaccination and CD4 T cells after COVID-19. Study-level information: A positive SARS-CoV-2 nasal swab PCR result was recorded for each convalescent patient; nine were mild and one severe.

Documented treatment: roughly 11-day PBMC culture with coronavirus spike peptide pools or control peptides (ViraFEST assay). ViraFEST used peptide pools to expand antigen-specific T cells and subsequently sequenced their TCRs. Sequencing of cultured CD4+ T cell DNA used the Oncomine TCR Beta short-read assay. TCRdb reprocessed the PCR reads with MiXCR, giving one entry per CDR3 protein. In the table there are 20,000 to 30,000 distinct CDR3 sequences, around 45% of which are singletons. The receptor comes from a human donor who had recovered from COVID-19. The specimen was CD4+ T cells from blood, cultured in vitro. V and J are TRBV29-1 and TRBJ1-1, with 8 bases lining up with TRBD1. As DNA, the CDR3 is TGCAGCGTTGAGTCCGGGACAGGTGGGACTGAAGCTTTCTTT. This gives the protein CSVESGTGGTEAFF.